Reported below is one T cell receptor (beta chain). The CDR3 spans 15 residues. CDR1 SGHVS and CDR2 FQNEAQ come from the germline V gene. V was clipped by 1 base and J by 4 bases, with 11 bases between them. The data were taken from a study of blood T cell repertoires in COVID-19. Study summary: COVID-19 samples, acute and convalescent, were from the United States, Italy and Spain. Sources were T cells, B-cell-depleted T cells, or PBMCs; the material itself was cDNA or gDNA.

Original handling: Estimation of nucleated cell counts was performed using reference gene primer amplification. Sequenced by immunoSEQ multiplex PCR; TCRdb stores in-frame clones only, minus some. The V and J calls and clone size are taken from that table; D and trimming were inferred from the DNA. The sample lists over 250,000 clones; 80% to 90% were seen once. V usage is TRBV7-8 and J usage is TRBJ1-5; no reliable D call. The specimen was peripheral blood. This receptor was taken from a woman between 45 and 65 years old who had recovered from COVID-19. The CDR3 loop is CASSLGSRANQPQHF. The DNA of the CDR3 is TGTGCCAGCAGCTTAGGTAGTCGTGCGAATCAGCCCCAGCATTTT.